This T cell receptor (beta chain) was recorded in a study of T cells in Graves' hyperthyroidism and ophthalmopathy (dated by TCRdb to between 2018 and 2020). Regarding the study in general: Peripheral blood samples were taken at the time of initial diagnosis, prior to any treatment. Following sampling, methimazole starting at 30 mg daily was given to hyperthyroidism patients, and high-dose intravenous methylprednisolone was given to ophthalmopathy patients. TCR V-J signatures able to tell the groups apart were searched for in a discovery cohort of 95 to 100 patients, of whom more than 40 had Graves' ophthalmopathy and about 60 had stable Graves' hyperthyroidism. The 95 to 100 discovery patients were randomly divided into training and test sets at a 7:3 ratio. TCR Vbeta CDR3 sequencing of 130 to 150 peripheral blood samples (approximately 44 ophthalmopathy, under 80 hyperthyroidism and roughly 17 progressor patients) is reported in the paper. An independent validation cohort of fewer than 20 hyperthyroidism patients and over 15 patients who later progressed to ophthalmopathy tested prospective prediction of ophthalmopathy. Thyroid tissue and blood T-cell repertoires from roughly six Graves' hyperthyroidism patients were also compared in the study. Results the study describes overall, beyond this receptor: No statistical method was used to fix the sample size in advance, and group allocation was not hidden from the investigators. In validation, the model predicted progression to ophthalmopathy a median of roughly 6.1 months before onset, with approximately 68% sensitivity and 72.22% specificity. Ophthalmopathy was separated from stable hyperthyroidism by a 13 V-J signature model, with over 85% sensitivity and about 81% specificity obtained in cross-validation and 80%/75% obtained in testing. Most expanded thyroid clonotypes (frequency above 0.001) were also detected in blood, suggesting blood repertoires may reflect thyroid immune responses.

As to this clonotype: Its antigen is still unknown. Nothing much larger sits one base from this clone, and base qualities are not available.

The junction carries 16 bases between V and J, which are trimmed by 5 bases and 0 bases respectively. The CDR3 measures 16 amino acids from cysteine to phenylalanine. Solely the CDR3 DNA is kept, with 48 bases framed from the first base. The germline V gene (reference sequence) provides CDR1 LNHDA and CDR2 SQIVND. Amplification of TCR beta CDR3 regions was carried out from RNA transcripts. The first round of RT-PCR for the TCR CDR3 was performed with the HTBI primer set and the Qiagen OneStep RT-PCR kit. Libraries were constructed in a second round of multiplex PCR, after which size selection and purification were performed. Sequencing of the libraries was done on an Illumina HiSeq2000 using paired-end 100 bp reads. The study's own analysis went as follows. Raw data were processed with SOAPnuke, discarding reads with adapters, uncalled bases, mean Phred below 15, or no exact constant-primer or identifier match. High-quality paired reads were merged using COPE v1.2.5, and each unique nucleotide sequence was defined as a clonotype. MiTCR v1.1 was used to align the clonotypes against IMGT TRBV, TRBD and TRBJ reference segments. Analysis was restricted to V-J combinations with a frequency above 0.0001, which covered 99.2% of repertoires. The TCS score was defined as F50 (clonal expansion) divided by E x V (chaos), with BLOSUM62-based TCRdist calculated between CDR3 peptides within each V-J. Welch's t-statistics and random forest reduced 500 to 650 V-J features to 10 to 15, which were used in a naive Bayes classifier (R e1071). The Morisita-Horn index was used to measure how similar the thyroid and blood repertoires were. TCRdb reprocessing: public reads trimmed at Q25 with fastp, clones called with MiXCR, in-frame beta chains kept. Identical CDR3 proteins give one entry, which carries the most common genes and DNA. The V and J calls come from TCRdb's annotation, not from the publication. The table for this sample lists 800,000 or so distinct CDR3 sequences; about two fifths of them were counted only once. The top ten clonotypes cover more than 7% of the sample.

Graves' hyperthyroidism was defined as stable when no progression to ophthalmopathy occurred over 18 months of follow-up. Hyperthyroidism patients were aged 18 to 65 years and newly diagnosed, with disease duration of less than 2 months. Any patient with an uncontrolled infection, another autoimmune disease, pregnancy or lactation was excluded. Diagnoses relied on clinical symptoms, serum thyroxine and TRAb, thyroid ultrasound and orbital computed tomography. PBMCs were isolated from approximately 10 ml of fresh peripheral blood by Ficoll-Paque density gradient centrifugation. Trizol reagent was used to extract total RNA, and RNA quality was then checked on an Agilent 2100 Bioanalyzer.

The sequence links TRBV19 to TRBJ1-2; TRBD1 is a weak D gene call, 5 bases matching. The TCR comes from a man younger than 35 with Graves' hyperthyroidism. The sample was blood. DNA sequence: TGTGCCAGTAGTCCCCCCGCCGGGGCGACTAACTATGGCTACACCTTC. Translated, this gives CASSPPAGATNYGYTF.